The 5 T cell receptor beta chains below were found in one sample sequenced in a study of blood T cell repertoires in COVID-19. Using immunoSEQ multiplex PCR, the repertoire was profiled, and TCRdb retains in-frame clones only, with some absent. Among over 30,000 clones listed, 80% to 95% were seen once. The sample was peripheral blood. Source of these receptors: a man in his 70s with active or convalescent COVID-19.

This chain connects TRBV7-2 to TRBJ1-5; no clear D gene. Germline values: CDR1 SGHTA, CDR2 FQGNSA. The V and J ends lost 5 bases and 3 bases respectively, with 14 bases between them. The CDR3 contains 15 residues. CDR3 bases: TGTGCCAGCAGCACCGGGATTTCTCTCAATCAGCCCCAGCATTTT. It translates to CASSTGISLNQPQHF. Variable domain in full (rest from reference TRBV7-2 and TRBJ1-5): GAGVSQSPSNKVTEKGKDVELRCDPISGHTALYWYRQSLGQGLEFLIYFQGNSAPDKSGLPSDRFSAERTGGSVSTLTIQRTQQEDSAVYLCASSTGISLNQPQHFGDGTRLSIL.

V gene TRBV28 combines with J gene TRBJ1-1, with D unresolved. Trimming cost V 3 bases and J 8 bases, with 13 bases left between them. CDR3 length: 13 residues. Germline lookup yields CDR1 MDHEN and CDR2 SYDVKM. CDR3 sequence reads: CASSFAGAREAFF. The CDR3 DNA follows: TGTGCCAGCAGTTTCGCCGGCGCGCGGGAAGCTTTCTTT.

The CDR3 DNA follows: TGTGCCAGCAGCTCAGGACAGCGAGGCACTGAAGCTTTCTTT. Translation gives CASSSGQRGTEAFF. The V and J genes are TRBV6-2 or TRBV6-3 and TRBJ1-1; a possible D gene is TRBD1 (6 bases). Germline CDR1 reads MNHEY; CDR2 reads SVGEGT. The V end was cut by 6 bases, the J end by 4 bases, with 15 bases between. The CDR3 loop spans 14 amino acids.

V and J are TRBV9 and TRBJ1-5; TRBD1 matches at 10 bases. CDR1 is SGDLS, CDR2 YYNGEE, per germline. The J segment lost 6 bases and the V segment lost 3 bases, leaving 6 bases of the junction unmatched. This CDR3 has 15 amino acids. The CDR3 nucleotides are TGTGCCAGCAGCGCCCGGGACAGGGGACCTCAGCCCCAGCATTTT. This codes for CASSARDRGPQPQHF. Full variable domain (missing parts from reference TRBV9 and TRBJ1-5): DSGVTQTPKHLITATGQRVTLRCSPRSGDLSVYWYQQSLDQGLQFLIQYYNGEERAKGNILERFSAQQFPDLHSELNLSSLELGDSALYFCASSARDRGPQPQHFGDGTRLSIL.

This chain links TRBV2 with TRBJ2-1, with 10 bases lining up with TRBD1. V was clipped by 6 bases and J by 2 bases; unmatched bases: 4. The germline V gene has CDR1 SNHLY and CDR2 FYNNEI. There are 15 residues in the CDR3. CDR3 sequence (DNA): TGTGCCAGCAGCCCGGACAGGGGGACCTACAATGAGCAGTTCTTC. Its protein product is CASSPDRGTYNEQFF.